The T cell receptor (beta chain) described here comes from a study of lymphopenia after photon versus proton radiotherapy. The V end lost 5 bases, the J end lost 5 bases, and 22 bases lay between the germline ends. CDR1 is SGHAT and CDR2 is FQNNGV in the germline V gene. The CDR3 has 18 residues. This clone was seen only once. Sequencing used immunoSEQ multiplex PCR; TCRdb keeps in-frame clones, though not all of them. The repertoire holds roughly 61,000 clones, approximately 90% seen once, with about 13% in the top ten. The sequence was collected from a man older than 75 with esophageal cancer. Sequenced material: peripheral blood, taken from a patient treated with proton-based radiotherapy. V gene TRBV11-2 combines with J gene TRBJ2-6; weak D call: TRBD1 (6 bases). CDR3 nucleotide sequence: TGTGCCAGCAGCGGGGGCCTCAAGCAACAAAGTCGGGCCAACGTCCTGACTTTC. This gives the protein CASSGGLKQQSRANVLTF.